The 22 T cell receptor beta chains in this list originate from one sample, sequenced in a study of blood T cell repertoires in COVID-19. Only in-frame clones appear in the TCRdb table, and some are missing; sequencing was by immunoSEQ multiplex PCR. The sample lists over 100,000 clones, roughly 79% occurring once. What was sequenced was peripheral blood. The receptors were gathered from a human donor in a cohort sampled during active COVID-19.

The genes are TRBV19 and TRBJ2-3; D may be TRBD1 (5 bases). The V gene lost 6 bases and the J gene lost 6 bases, with 25 bases spanning the gap. CDR1 and CDR2 (germline): LNHDA, SQIVND (reference sequence). This CDR3 region has 17 residues. The CDR3 DNA reads TGTGCCAGTAGACTCCATCCCCTGGGGCTTTCGTCCGATACGCAGTATTTT. This sequence encodes CASRLHPLGLSSDTQYF.

V usage is TRBV4-1 and J usage is TRBJ1-5, with TRBD1 as a possible D gene (5 bases). The CDR3 contains 16 residues. Germline-derived CDR1 and CDR2 are MGHRA and YSYEKL. The germline V and J ends were trimmed by 0 bases and 5 bases, with 14 bases remaining between them. The CDR3 DNA sequence: TGCGCCAGCAGCCAAGAGGTGACAGCTAAAGATCAGCCCCAGCATTTT. Translating it yields CASSQEVTAKDQPQHF.

The gene calls are TRBV9 and TRBJ1-2; D not resolved. The V gene's germline CDR1 is SGDLS and CDR2 YYNGEE. The CDR3 is 11 residues long. With 0 bases removed from V and 7 bases from J, the gap between germline ends came to 4 bases. CDR3 protein: CASSVAGGYTF. As DNA, the CDR3 is TGTGCCAGCAGCGTAGCCGGTGGCTACACCTTC.

Here the CDR3 DNA reads TGTGCCAGCAGCGTAGATCCAAGTAGTCAGGTGAAGGTAGCCAAAAACATTCAGTACTTC. Residues: CASSVDPSSQVKVAKNIQYF. This chain links TRBV9 with TRBJ2-4; D remains ambiguous. The CDR3 has 20 amino acids. Germline CDR1 and CDR2: SGDLS and YYNGEE. The V and J ends lost 0 bases and 0 bases respectively, with 22 bases between them.

The rearrangement joins TRBV4-1 to TRBJ2-7, with D perhaps TRBD2 (5 bases). Between the trimmed V and J ends, which lost 3 bases and 2 bases, there was a span of 8 bases. The CDR3 has 13 residues. Germline loops: CDR1 MGHRA, CDR2 YSYEKL. CDR3 nucleotides: TGCGCCAGCAGCCAGCGGGCAGCCTACGAGCAGTACTTC. Protein product: CASSQRAAYEQYF.

This chain uses TRBV12-3 or TRBV12-4 with TRBJ1-1; TRBD1 is a possible D gene (6 bases). The CDR3 runs 13 residues. The V gene lost 8 bases and the J gene lost 5 bases, with 15 bases spanning the gap. CDR3 DNA: TGTGCCAGCTCACGGGGGGGGCGGACTGAAGCTTTCTTT. This translates into CASSRGGRTEAFF.

V and J are TRBV24-1 and TRBJ2-5, with 10 bases that match TRBD1. The CDR3 is 14 residues long. Trimming at V came to 10 bases and at J to 3 bases, leaving 7 bases not matched to a gene. The V gene's germline CDR1 is KGHDR and CDR2 SFDVKD. The CDR3, as DNA: TGTGCCACTGACAGGGGGCGCGAGAAAGAGACCCAGTACTTC. Its protein is CATDRGREKETQYF.

The chain has TRBV5-1 and TRBJ2-1; D remains ambiguous. V was shortened by 4 bases and J by 3 bases, with 17 bases between the two germline ends. Germline CDR1 SGHRS, CDR2 YFSETQ. This CDR3 contains 16 residues. For the CDR3, the DNA is TGCGCCAGCAGCCTTTTTATGAGGAAGGACTACAATGAGCAGTTCTTC. Its translation is CASSLFMRKDYNEQFF.

This clone was seen more than once but under ten times. DNA of the CDR3: TGTGCCACCACAACGGACAGCTCTGGAAACACCATATATTTT. This translates into CATTTDSSGNTIYF. The V and J genes are TRBV19 and TRBJ1-3, with D maybe TRBD1 (6 bases). This CDR3 comprises 14 residues. Trimming took off 10 bases at V and 0 bases at J, with 13 bases between the two ends. Germline CDR1 LNHDA, CDR2 SQIVND (reference sequence).

A word on this clone: One end of the junction is discordant with germline, which a read error may explain. The chain combines TRBV6-5 with TRBJ2-1; D perhaps matches TRBD2 (5 bases). This CDR3 contains 14 residues. Germline CDR1 MNHEY, CDR2 SVGAGI. The CDR3 DNA is TGTGTCAGCAGTTCTAGCAGGACCTCGGTGAGGCAGTTCTTC. It is translated as CVSSSSRTSVRQFF.

The J gene is TRBJ2-3, the V gene TRBV7-9; TRBD2 matches 10 bases. The germline V gene encodes CDR1 SEHNR and CDR2 FQNEAQ (reference sequence). CDR3 length: 16 amino acids. V lost 4 bases, J lost 8 bases, and 12 bases stayed unmatched. The CDR3 DNA sequence: TGTGCCAGCAGCTCCCACACTAGCGGGGAGAGGGGTACGCAGTATTTT. This sequence encodes CASSSHTSGERGTQYF. The whole variable domain, filled in from reference TRBV7-9 and TRBJ2-3, reads DTGVSQNPRHKITKRGQNVTFRCDPISEHNRLYWYRQTLGQGPEFLTYFQNEAQLEKSRLLSDRFSAERPKGSFSTLEIQRTEQGDSAMYLCASSSHTSGERGTQYFGPGTRLTVL.

The J gene is TRBJ1-5, the V gene TRBV4-1, with D unclear. V lost 4 bases and J lost 0, with 4 bases in between. CDR1 is MGHRA, CDR2 YSYEKL, per germline. The CDR3 extends over 13 amino acids. This CDR3 is CASSLYSNQPQHF. The CDR3 bases are TGCGCCAGCAGCCTGTATAGCAATCAGCCCCAGCATTTT.

The chain carries TRBV3-1 (or the pseudogene TRBV3-2) and TRBJ1-3; D unresolved. CDR1 is LGHDT and CDR2 is YNNKEL in the germline V gene (reference sequence). Trimming shortened V by 6 bases and J by 0 bases, and 15 bases separated the two germline ends. The CDR3 contains 16 residues. The CDR3 protein is CASSPTQLRSGNTIYF. In nucleotides, the CDR3 is TGTGCCAGCAGTCCGACACAGCTGCGCTCTGGAAACACCATATATTTT.

The count of this clone is one. The chain combines TRBV3-1 (or the pseudogene TRBV3-2) with TRBJ2-7; TRBD2 agrees at 7 bases. After removal of 1 base from V and 2 bases from J, the junction contained 5 bases not matched to a gene. The CDR3 covers 15 residues. Germline V lookup: CDR1 LGHDT, CDR2 YNNKEL (reference sequence). The DNA of the CDR3 is TGTGCCAGCAGCCAAGCATCTAGCGGCACCTACGAGCAGTACTTC. Residues: CASSQASSGTYEQYF.

This clone was picked up a small number of times. This sequence joins TRBV24-1 and TRBJ2-2; D is unclear. Germline V gives CDR1 KGHDR, CDR2 SFDVKD. V dropped 4 bases and J dropped 8 bases, with 16 bases sitting between them. The CDR3 runs 15 residues. The CDR3 loop is CATSETDKVTGELFF. The CDR3 DNA reads TGTGCCACCAGTGAGACCGACAAGGTTACGGGGGAGCTGTTTTTT.

The J gene is TRBJ2-7, the V gene TRBV24-1; the match to TRBD1 covers 11 bases. The CDR3 length is 15 residues. Germline V gene data show CDR1 as KGHDR and CDR2 as SFDVKD. Trimming removed 5 bases from V and 4 bases from J; junction bases left unmatched: 6. The CDR3 DNA reads as TGTGCCACCAGTGGCACCGGGACAGGGGGTTACGAGCAGTACTTC. The encoded protein is CATSGTGTGGYEQYF.

This clone was seen more than once but under ten times. The rearrangement joins TRBV16 to TRBJ1-2, with 8 bases matching TRBD1. Germline V gene data show CDR1 as KGHSY and CDR2 as FQNENV. Trimming removed 0 bases from V and 7 bases from J; junction bases left unmatched: 7. The CDR3 loop spans 15 amino acids. CDR3 loop: CASSQSRGQGSGYTF. The CDR3, as DNA: TGTGCCAGCAGCCAATCCAGAGGACAGGGCTCTGGCTACACCTTC.

The chain's CDR3 is CATSRGPGGGTEAFF. In DNA, the CDR3 is TGTGCCACCAGCAGAGGGCCCGGCGGGGGCACTGAAGCTTTCTTT. This chain uses TRBV15 with TRBJ1-1; maybe TRBD1 (5 bases). Germline V CDR1 and CDR2: LNHNV, YYDKDF (reference sequence). The CDR3 runs 15 residues. V was pared by 1 base and J by 4 bases, with 13 bases between.

The genes are TRBV3-1 (or the pseudogene TRBV3-2) and TRBJ1-1, with TRBD1 identical over 9 bases. After removal of 1 base from V and 10 bases from J, the junction contained 10 bases not matched to a gene. This CDR3 contains 15 residues. CDR1 is LGHDT, CDR2 YNNKEL, per germline (reference sequence). CDR3 sequence: CASSQGPTGGRLAFF. CDR3 in DNA: TGTGCCAGCAGCCAAGGCCCGACAGGGGGGAGGCTAGCTTTCTTT.

The chain is built from TRBV5-4 and TRBJ2-4, with D possibly TRBD1 on 5 matching bases. The length of the CDR3 is 13 residues. V lost 0 bases to trimming and J lost 6 bases, with 7 bases between them. CDR1 and CDR2 (germline): SGHNT, YYREEE (reference sequence). This CDR3 is CASSLAGINIQYF. The CDR3 nucleotides read TGTGCCAGCAGCTTGGCAGGGATAAACATTCAGTACTTC.

Notes on this clone: Distinct nucleotide sequences in the sample also encode this CDR3. V gene TRBV20-1 combines with J gene TRBJ2-7; no reliable D call. The CDR3 runs 11 residues. Per the germline V gene, CDR1 is DFQATT and CDR2 is SNEGSKA (reference sequence). V was pared by 5 bases and J by 4 bases, with 9 bases between. CDR3 loop: CSASTRYEQYF. The DNA for the CDR3 is TGCAGTGCTTCTACTCGTTACGAGCAGTACTTC.

This clone has only one observation. V is TRBV11-1 and J is TRBJ2-7, with D perhaps TRBD1 (6 bases). V dropped 6 bases and J dropped 6 bases, with 18 bases sitting between them. Germline values: CDR1 SGHAT, CDR2 FQDESV (reference sequence). The CDR3 is 14 amino acids. Written as DNA, the CDR3 is TGTGCCAGCAGTTTTCGGGACATCAGAGGCGAGCAGTACTTC. This translates into CASSFRDIRGEQYF.